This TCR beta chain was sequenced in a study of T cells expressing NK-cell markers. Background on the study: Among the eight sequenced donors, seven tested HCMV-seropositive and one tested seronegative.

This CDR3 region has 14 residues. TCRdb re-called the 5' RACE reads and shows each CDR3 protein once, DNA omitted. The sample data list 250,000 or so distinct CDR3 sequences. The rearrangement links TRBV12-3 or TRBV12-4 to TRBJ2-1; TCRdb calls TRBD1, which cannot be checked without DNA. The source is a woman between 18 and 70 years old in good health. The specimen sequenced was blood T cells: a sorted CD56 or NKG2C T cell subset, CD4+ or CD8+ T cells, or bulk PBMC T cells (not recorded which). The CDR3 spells CASSGALSYNEQFF.